The TCR beta chain described here comes from a study of blood T cell repertoires in COVID-19. The wider study: Specimens from acute and convalescent COVID-19 originated in the United States, Italy and Spain. PBMCs, B-cell-depleted T cells, or T cells were the source of the cDNA or gDNA that made up the material.

Per the study methods: Quantification of nucleated cells was approximated via reference gene primer amplification. Assay used: immunoSEQ multiplex PCR; TCRdb lists only in-frame clones, some missing. V and J calls and clone size are as listed in that table; D and trimming were resolved from the DNA. The sample has 55,000 to 75,000 clones, approximately 86% seen once; the top ten hold about 7%. Germline CDR1 and CDR2: MNHEY and SVGAGI. Trimming removed 6 bases from V and 5 bases from J; junction bases left unmatched: 8. The CDR3 consists of 14 residues. The clonotype comes from a human donor with active COVID-19. The donor label of this sample is uncertain. The V gene is TRBV6-5, the J gene TRBJ2-7; 9 nucleotides line up with TRBD1. The specimen was peripheral blood. The CDR3 DNA reads as TGTGCCAGCAGCCCCGGGACAGGGATTCACGAGCAGTACTTC. It specifies CASSPGTGIHEQYF.